This T cell receptor beta chain was recovered during a study of vaccination and CD4 T cells after COVID-19. The junction had 1 base not matched to a gene; V was cut back by 2 bases and J by 0 bases. The V gene's germline CDR1 is SEHNR and CDR2 FQNEAQ (reference sequence). The CDR3 is 14 residues long. For this clonotype: The antigen is unknown.

Sequenced with the Oncomine TCR Beta short-read assay was DNA taken from cultured CD4+ T cells. TCRdb ran MiXCR on the PCR reads and lists one entry per CDR3 protein. The sample comprises about 19,000 distinct CDR3 sequences, less than 75% of which are singletons, and 7.5% to 9.5% rests with the top ten. Regarding treatment: roughly 10-day PBMC culture with coronavirus spike peptide pools or control peptides (ViraFEST assay). Following expansion of antigen-specific T cells with peptide pools, ViraFEST then sequenced TCRs. Spanning March to December 2020, the positive PCR dates came before US Alpha, Beta and Delta variants. Per-well cultures of around 2 million PBMCs received roughly 9.3 IU/ml IL-2 and about 9.6 ug/ml peptide pools. The medium had half its volume replaced with fresh IL-2 medium on days 3 and 7.

The TCR originated in a human donor who had recovered from COVID-19. The rearrangement joins TRBV7-9 to TRBJ2-7; 7 bases fit TRBD2. The material sequenced was CD4+ T cells from blood, cultured in vitro. For the CDR3, the DNA is TGTGCCAGCAGCTTATGGACTAGCTCCTACGAGCAGTACTTC. Translated: CASSLWTSSYEQYF.